This TCR beta chain was obtained from a study of early T cells in non-severe SARS-CoV-2 infection. Germline V gene data show CDR1 as MGHDK and CDR2 as SYGVNS. Deletions cut 9 bases from V and 5 bases from J, with 10 bases between. This CDR3 contains 11 residues. This clonotype has a count of ten or more. Each single cDNA molecule received a unique molecular identifier. One entry per CDR3 protein results from TCRdb running MiXCR on the 5' RACE reads. The sample has around 40,000 distinct CDR3 sequences, approximately 6.1% seen once. Material for sequencing was whole blood. The J gene is TRBJ1-2, the V gene TRBV25-1; tentatively, D is TRBD1 (6 bases). The source is an adult who was a healthcare worker with PCR-confirmed SARS-CoV-2 infection or an uninfected control (not recorded which). CDR3 DNA: TGTGCCAGTACAGGGAATTATGGCTACACCTTC. It specifies CASTGNYGYTF.